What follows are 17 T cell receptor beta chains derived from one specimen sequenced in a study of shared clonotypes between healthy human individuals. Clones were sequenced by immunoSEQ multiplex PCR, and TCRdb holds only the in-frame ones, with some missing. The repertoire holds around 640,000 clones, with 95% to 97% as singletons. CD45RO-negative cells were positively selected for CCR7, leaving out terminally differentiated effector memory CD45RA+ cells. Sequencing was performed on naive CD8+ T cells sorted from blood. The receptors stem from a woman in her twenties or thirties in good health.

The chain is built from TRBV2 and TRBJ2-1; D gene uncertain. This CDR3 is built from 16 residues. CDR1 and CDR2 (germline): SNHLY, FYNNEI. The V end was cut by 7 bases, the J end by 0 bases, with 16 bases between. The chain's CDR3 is CASNLVSSSSYNEQFF. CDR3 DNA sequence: TGTGCCAGCAATTTGGTCAGCAGCAGCTCCTACAATGAGCAGTTCTTC.

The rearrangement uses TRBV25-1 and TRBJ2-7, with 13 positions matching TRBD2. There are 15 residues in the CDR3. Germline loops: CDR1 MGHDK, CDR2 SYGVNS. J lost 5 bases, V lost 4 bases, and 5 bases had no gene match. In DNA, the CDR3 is TGTGCCAGCAGTGCCCGGACTAGCGGGAGTGACGAGCAGTACTTC. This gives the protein CASSARTSGSDEQYF.

The chain's CDR3 is CASSFLQGTDTQYF. DNA of the CDR3: TGTGCCAGCAGCTTCCTACAGGGCACAGATACGCAGTATTTT. The chain joins TRBV7-9 to TRBJ2-3; D perhaps matches TRBD1 (5 bases). This CDR3 contains 14 residues. Trimming left V 3 bases short and J 1 base short, with 8 bases between. CDR1 and CDR2 (germline): SEHNR, FQNEAQ (reference sequence).

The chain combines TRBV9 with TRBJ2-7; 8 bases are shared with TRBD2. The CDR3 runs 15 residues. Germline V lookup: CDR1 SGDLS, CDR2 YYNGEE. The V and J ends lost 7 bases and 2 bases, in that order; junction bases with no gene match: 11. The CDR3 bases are TGTGCCAGCTCATTGGGGCGGGGGGACACCTACGAGCAGTACTTC. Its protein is CASSLGRGDTYEQYF.

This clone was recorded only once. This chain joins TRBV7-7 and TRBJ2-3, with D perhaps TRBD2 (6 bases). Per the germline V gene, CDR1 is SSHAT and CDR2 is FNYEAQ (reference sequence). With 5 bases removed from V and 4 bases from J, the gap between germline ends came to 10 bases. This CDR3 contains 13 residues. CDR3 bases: TGTGCCAGCAGCGCACGGGAGCCAGATACGCAGTATTTT. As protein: CASSAREPDTQYF.

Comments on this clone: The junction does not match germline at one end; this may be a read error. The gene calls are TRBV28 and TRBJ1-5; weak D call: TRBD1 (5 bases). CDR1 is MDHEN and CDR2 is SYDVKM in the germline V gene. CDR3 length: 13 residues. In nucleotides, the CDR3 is TGTGCCATCAGTTGGGAACCCGGGGGGCCCCAGCATTTT. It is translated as CAISWEPGGPQHF.

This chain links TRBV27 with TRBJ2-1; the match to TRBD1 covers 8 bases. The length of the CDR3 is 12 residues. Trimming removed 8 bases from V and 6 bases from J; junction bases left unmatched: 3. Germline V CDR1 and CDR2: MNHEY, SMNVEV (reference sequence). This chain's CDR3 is CASHTGGNEQFF. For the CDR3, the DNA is TGTGCCAGCCATACAGGGGGCAATGAGCAGTTCTTC.

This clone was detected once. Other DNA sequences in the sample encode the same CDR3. The CDR3 loop is CASSVASGTYEQYF. CDR3 sequence (DNA): TGTGCCAGCAGCGTTGCTAGCGGGACCTACGAGCAGTACTTC. The V gene is TRBV9, the J gene TRBJ2-7; 9 bases fit TRBD2. CDR3 size: 14 residues. The junction had 2 bases not matched to a gene; V was cut back by 2 bases and J by 2 bases. Germline CDR1 and CDR2: SGDLS and YYNGEE.

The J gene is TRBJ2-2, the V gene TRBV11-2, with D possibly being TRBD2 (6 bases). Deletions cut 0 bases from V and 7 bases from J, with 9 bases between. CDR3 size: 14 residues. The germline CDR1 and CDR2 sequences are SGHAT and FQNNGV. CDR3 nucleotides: TGTGCCAGCAGCTTAGATCGGAGGGACGGGGAGCTGTTTTTT. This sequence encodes CASSLDRRDGELFF.

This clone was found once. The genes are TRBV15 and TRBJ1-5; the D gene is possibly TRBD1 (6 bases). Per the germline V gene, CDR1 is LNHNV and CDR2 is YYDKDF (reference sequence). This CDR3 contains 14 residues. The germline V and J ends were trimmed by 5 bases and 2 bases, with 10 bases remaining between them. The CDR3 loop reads CATSQGGGNQPQHF. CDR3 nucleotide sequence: TGTGCCACCAGCCAAGGGGGAGGCAATCAGCCCCAGCATTTT.

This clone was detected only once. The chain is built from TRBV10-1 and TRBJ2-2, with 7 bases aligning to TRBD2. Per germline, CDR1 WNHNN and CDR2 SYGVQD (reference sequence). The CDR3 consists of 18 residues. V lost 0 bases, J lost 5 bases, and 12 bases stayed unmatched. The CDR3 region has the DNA TGCGCCAGCAGTGAGTCGGTAGGGGAGGGAAAAATGACCGGGGAGCTGTTTTTT. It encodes CASSESVGEGKMTGELFF.

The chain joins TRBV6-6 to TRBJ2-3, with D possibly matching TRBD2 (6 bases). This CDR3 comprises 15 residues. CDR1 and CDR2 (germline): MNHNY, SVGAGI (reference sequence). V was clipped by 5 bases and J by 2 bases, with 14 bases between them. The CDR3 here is CASSTSLDFTDTQYF. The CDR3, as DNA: TGTGCCAGCAGTACTAGCCTTGACTTCACAGATACGCAGTATTTT.

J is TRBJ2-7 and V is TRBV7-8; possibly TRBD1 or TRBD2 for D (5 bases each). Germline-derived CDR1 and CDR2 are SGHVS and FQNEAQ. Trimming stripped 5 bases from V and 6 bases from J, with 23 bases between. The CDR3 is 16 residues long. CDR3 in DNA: TGTGCCAGCAGCCCCCCCTCCGGGACGGCTATTGGCGAGCAGTACTTC. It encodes CASSPPSGTAIGEQYF.

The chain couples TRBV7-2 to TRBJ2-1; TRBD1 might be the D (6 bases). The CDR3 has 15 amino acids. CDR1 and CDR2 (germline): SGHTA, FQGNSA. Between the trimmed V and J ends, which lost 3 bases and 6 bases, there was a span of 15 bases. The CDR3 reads CASSFFYRDGNEQFF. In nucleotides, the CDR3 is TGTGCCAGCAGCTTTTTTTACAGGGACGGCAATGAGCAGTTCTTC.

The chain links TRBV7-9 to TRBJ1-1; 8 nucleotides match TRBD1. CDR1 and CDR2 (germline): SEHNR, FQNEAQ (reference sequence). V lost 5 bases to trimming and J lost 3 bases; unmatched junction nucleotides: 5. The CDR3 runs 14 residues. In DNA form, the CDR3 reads TGTGCCAGCAGCAAAACAGGGGGGTACACTGAAGCTTTCTTT. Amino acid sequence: CASSKTGGYTEAFF.

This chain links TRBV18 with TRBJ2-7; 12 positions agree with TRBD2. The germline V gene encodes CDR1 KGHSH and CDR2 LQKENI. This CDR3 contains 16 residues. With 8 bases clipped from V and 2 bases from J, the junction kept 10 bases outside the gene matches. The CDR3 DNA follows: TGTGCCAGCCCAGGGACTAGCGGGTCGATTCCCTACGAGCAGTACTTC. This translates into CASPGTSGSIPYEQYF.

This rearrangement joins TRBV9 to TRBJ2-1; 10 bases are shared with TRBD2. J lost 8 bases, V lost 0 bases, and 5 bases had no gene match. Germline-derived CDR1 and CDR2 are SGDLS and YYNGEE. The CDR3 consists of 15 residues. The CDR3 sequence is CASSVVSGRADEQFF. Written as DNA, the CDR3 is TGTGCCAGCAGCGTAGTAAGCGGGAGGGCCGATGAGCAGTTCTTC.